This paragraph reports one TCR beta chain. The target of this receptor is not known. No base qualities exist here, and no much larger clone lies one base off it. The germline ends are 12 bases apart after V is trimmed by 7 bases and J by 5 bases. Per the germline V gene (reference sequence), LNHDA is the CDR1 and SQIVND is the CDR2. Reading from cysteine to phenylalanine, the CDR3 counts 13 amino acids. CDR3 DNA only is kept here, 39 bases in frame from base 1. These data come from a study of T cells in Graves' hyperthyroidism and ophthalmopathy (dated by TCRdb to between 2017 and 2020). Context from the whole study: Peripheral blood samples were taken at the time of initial diagnosis, prior to any treatment. To identify distinguishing TCR V-J signatures, a discovery cohort of about 95 patients was used, comprising 43 with Graves' ophthalmopathy and 57 with stable Graves' hyperthyroidism. Prospective prediction of ophthalmopathy was tested in an independent validation cohort of some 19 hyperthyroidism patients and 17 patients who later progressed to ophthalmopathy. The roughly 94 discovery patients were randomly divided into training and test sets at a 7:3 ratio. In addition, the study compared T-cell repertoires in thyroid tissue and in blood from five to seven Graves' hyperthyroidism patients. After sampling, hyperthyroidism patients received methimazole starting at 30 mg daily, and ophthalmopathy patients received high-dose intravenous methylprednisolone. According to the paper, TCR Vbeta CDR3 sequencing was carried out on 135 peripheral blood samples, which came from some 41 ophthalmopathy, 70 to 80 hyperthyroidism and about 17 progressor patients.

Ophthalmopathy patients had moderately to severely active disease, with a Clinical Activity Score of 3 or more, a NOSPECS grade of 4 or more, and a disease duration of less than 3 months. Exclusion was applied to patients with uncontrolled infections, other autoimmune diseases, pregnancy or lactation. Clinical symptoms, serum thyroxine and TRAb, thyroid ultrasound, and orbital computed tomography formed the basis for the diagnoses. PBMCs were separated from roughly 10 ml of fresh peripheral blood using Ficoll-Paque density gradient centrifugation. Total RNA was extracted using Trizol reagent, and RNA quality was assessed on an Agilent 2100 Bioanalyzer. Amplification of TCR beta CDR3 regions was carried out from RNA transcripts. The TCR CDR3 was subjected to a first round of RT-PCR using the HTBI primer set and the Qiagen OneStep RT-PCR kit. A second multiplex PCR round built the libraries, followed by size selection and purification. The libraries were sequenced on an Illumina HiSeq2000 using paired-end 100 bp reads. From the authors' description of their analysis: SOAPnuke was used to process the raw data, removing reads that contained adapters or uncalled bases, had a mean Phred below 15, or lacked an exact match to the constant primer or identifier. High-quality paired reads were merged using COPE v1.2.5, and each unique nucleotide sequence was defined as a clonotype. MiTCR v1.1 was used to align clonotypes to the IMGT TRBV, TRBD and TRBJ reference segments. The analysis was restricted to V-J combinations with a frequency above 0.0001, which together covered about 99% of the repertoires. The TCS score was defined as F50 (clonal expansion) divided by E x V (chaos), with BLOSUM62-based TCRdist calculated between CDR3 peptides within each V-J. Welch's t-statistics and random forest reduced 514 V-J features to 13, which were used in a naive Bayes classifier (R e1071). The similarity between thyroid and blood repertoires was quantified using the Morisita-Horn index. TCRdb reworked the public reads: Q25 trimming with fastp, MiXCR clone assembly, productive beta chains retained. CDR3 protein sequences are deduplicated, and each keeps its most common genes and DNA. The V and J calls here are based on TCRdb, not the publication. The sample data list roughly 560,000 distinct CDR3 sequences, and approximately 15% of these were observed just once. In total, the top ten clones hold roughly 4.3% of the sample.

What the study reported, not specific to this receptor: Most expanded thyroid clonotypes (frequency above 0.001) were also found in blood, which suggests that blood repertoires may mirror thyroid immune responses. No statistical method was used to set the sample size in advance, and investigators knew the group allocation. A 13 V-J signature model separated ophthalmopathy from stable hyperthyroidism, with around 90% sensitivity and approximately 81% specificity in cross-validation and 80%/75% in testing. In validation, progression to ophthalmopathy was predicted by the model with 70.59% sensitivity and about 72% specificity, a median of approximately 7.1 months before onset.

This receptor was taken from a woman between 35 and 50 years old with Graves' ophthalmopathy. The V and J segments used are TRBV19 and TRBJ2-4; the D gene remains uncertain. Sequenced: blood. The CDR3 protein is CASIGPNENIQYF. Here is the DNA: TGTGCCAGTATTGGCCCAAACGAAAACATTCAGTACTTC.